Below are 27 T cell receptor beta chains sequenced from a single sample in a study of T cells in Graves' hyperthyroidism and ophthalmopathy. Amplified TCR beta CDR3 regions came from RNA transcripts. Primed by the HTBI set, a first-round RT-PCR was run on the TCR CDR3. TCRdb used MiXCR to reprocess the multiplex PCR reads, holding one entry per CDR3 protein. This table holds roughly 580,000 distinct CDR3 sequences, approximately 13% found once. The sequencing sample was made of blood. These receptors originate from a woman aged 25-40 years with Graves' hyperthyroidism that later progressed to Graves' ophthalmopathy.

Ten or more counts support this clonotype. The V call is TRBV6-1, the J call TRBJ1-2; D call uncertain. The CDR3 sequence is 15 residues long. Germline V gene data show CDR1 as MNHNS and CDR2 as SASEGT. Trimming pared 5 bases from V and 7 bases from J, leaving 20 bases between. The CDR3 sequence: CASSSYDLAIGGYTF. The CDR3 DNA is TGTGCCAGCAGTTCGTACGATCTGGCCATAGGTGGCTACACCTTC.

Concerning this clonotype: No conserved phenylalanine or tryptophan ends this CDR3, so it is likely a read error. Because the CDR3's place on the DNA is in doubt, the DNA is left out and the CDR3 is given as listed by TCRdb. The chain employs TRBV20-1 and TRBJ1-2. From germline, CDR1 is DFQATT and CDR2 SNEGSKA (reference sequence). The length of the CDR3 is 13 amino acids, counting both ends. The CDR3 spells CSARESEYYGCTV.

The sample holds many counts of this clonotype. The rearrangement joins TRBV20-1 to TRBJ1-1, with D perhaps matching TRBD1 (5 bases). V was pared by 0 bases and J by 8 bases, with 16 bases between. The CDR3 contains 14 residues. Germline assignment: CDR1 DFQATT and CDR2 SNEGSKA (reference sequence). The CDR3 DNA follows: TGCAGTGCTAGAGATCGCGGCAGGGTATGGGAAGCTTTCTTT. Protein product: CSARDRGRVWEAFF.

Ten or more counts support this clonotype. The J gene is TRBJ1-4, the V gene TRBV2; possible D gene TRBD1, 5 bases. Germline V gene lookup returns CDR1 SNHLY and CDR2 FYNNEI. The CDR3 is 12 residues long. Trimming removed 3 bases from V and 7 bases from J, with 6 bases in between. The CDR3 region is CASSDRAEKLFF. The CDR3 coding sequence is TGTGCCAGCAGTGACAGGGCTGAAAAACTGTTTTTT.

There are a few counts of this clonotype. The rearrangement uses TRBV3-1 and TRBJ2-1, with 7 bases aligning to TRBD1. V shed 2 bases, J shed 1 base, and the junction held 11 bases outside the gene matches. In germline, CDR1 is LGHDT, CDR2 YNNKEL (reference sequence). The CDR3 spans 18 residues. CDR3 protein: CASSQRMGWDRSYNEQFF. The CDR3 coding sequence is TGTGCCAGCAGCCAAAGAATGGGATGGGACAGATCCTACAATGAGCAGTTCTTC.

The chain couples TRBV18 to TRBJ2-2; D gene uncertain. The CDR3 sequence is 15 residues long. Germline-derived CDR1 and CDR2 are KGHSH and LQKENI. V was clipped by 3 bases and J by 1 base, with 9 bases between them. CDR3 region: CASSPSGLNTGELFF. In DNA form, the CDR3 reads TGTGCCAGCTCACCGTCAGGATTGAACACCGGGGAGCTGTTTTTT.

Many counts were recorded for this clonotype. This sequence joins TRBV19 and TRBJ2-3, with TRBD2 matching over 9 bases. The junction had 13 bases not matched to a gene; V was cut back by 8 bases and J by 1 base. In germline, CDR1 is LNHDA, CDR2 SQIVND (reference sequence). CDR3 length equals 17 residues. CDR3 DNA sequence: TGTGCCAGTGTCCCCCCCGTAGCTAGCGGGGGCACAGATACGCAGTATTTT. Translating it yields CASVPPVASGGTDTQYF.

This clonotype was observed a handful of times. The chain recombines TRBV10-3 with TRBJ1-1; D may be TRBD1 (5 bases). The germline V and J ends were trimmed by 7 bases and 4 bases, with 7 bases remaining between them. The CDR3 extends over 11 amino acids. Germline CDR1 reads ENHRY; CDR2 reads SYGVKD. CDR3 DNA: TGTGCCATCAAGCAGGGCACTGAAGCTTTCTTT. Translation: CAIKQGTEAFF.

This clonotype was counted at least ten times. The chain links TRBV3-1 to TRBJ1-2, with no clear D. The V gene lost 1 base and the J gene lost 4 bases, with 4 bases spanning the gap. Germline CDR1 and CDR2: LGHDT and YNNKEL (reference sequence). The CDR3 has 12 residues. The DNA of the CDR3 is TGTGCCAGCAGCCAAGTCCCCTATGGCTACACCTTC. As protein: CASSQVPYGYTF.

This clonotype appeared a few times. V usage is TRBV9 and J usage is TRBJ1-2; D may be TRBD1 (5 bases). The V end lost 0 bases, the J end lost 3 bases, and 9 bases lay between the germline ends. From germline, CDR1 is SGDLS and CDR2 YYNGEE. This CDR3 comprises 14 residues. For the CDR3, the DNA is TGTGCCAGCAGCGTAGGCGGAGGGGACTATGGCTACACCTTC. It is translated as CASSVGGGDYGYTF. The variable domain in full, completed from reference TRBV9 and TRBJ1-2, reads DSGVTQTPKHLITATGQRVTLRCSPRSGDLSVYWYQQSLDQGLQFLIQYYNGEERAKGNILERFSAQQFPDLHSELNLSSLELGDSALYFCASSVGGGDYGYTFGSGTRLTVV.

The table lists this clonotype with many counts. The chain carries TRBV6-2 or TRBV6-3 and TRBJ1-3; unclear D gene. CDR3 length: 14 residues. CDR1 is MNHEY and CDR2 is SVGEGT in the germline V gene. V was clipped by 7 bases and J by 0 bases, with 10 bases between them. The CDR3 protein is CASTRSFSGNTIYF. CDR3 nucleotide sequence: TGTGCCAGCACTCGGTCTTTCTCTGGAAACACCATATATTTT.

The genes are TRBV6-1 and TRBJ2-1, with D unclear. Germline loops: CDR1 MNHNS, CDR2 SASEGT. Trimming took off 5 bases at V and 4 bases at J, with 9 bases between the two ends. The CDR3 runs 13 residues. CDR3 region: CASSYMGYNEQFF. DNA for the CDR3: TGTGCCAGCAGTTATATGGGTTACAATGAGCAGTTCTTC.

This clonotype was detected once. CDR3 protein: CASSLGSTGKAEAFF. The CDR3 DNA sequence: TGTGCCAGCAGCTTAGGGTCCACAGGGAAGGCTGAAGCTTTCTTT. V gene TRBV7-9 combines with J gene TRBJ1-1; a weak D match, TRBD1 (6 bases). CDR1 and CDR2 (germline): SEHNR, FQNEAQ (reference sequence). Trimming pared 1 base from V and 6 bases from J, leaving 15 bases between. The CDR3 length is 15 residues. The whole variable domain, filled in from reference TRBV7-9 and TRBJ1-1, reads DTGVSQNPRHKITKRGQNVTFRCDPISEHNRLYWYRQTLGQGPEFLTYFQNEAQLEKSRLLSDRFSAERPKGSFSTLEIQRTEQGDSAMYLCASSLGSTGKAEAFFGQGTRLTVV.

This clonotype was recorded at least ten times. The chain couples TRBV6-5 to TRBJ2-7, with 9 bases matching TRBD1. V lost 0 bases, J lost 5 bases, and 5 bases stayed unmatched. The germline V gene encodes CDR1 MNHEY and CDR2 SVGAGI. The CDR3 is 15 residues long. DNA for the CDR3: TGTGCCAGCAGTTACTCGAGGGACAGGGTGAACGAGCAGTACTTC. Translation gives CASSYSRDRVNEQYF.

This clonotype occurred many times. The V gene is TRBV6-1, the J gene TRBJ2-7; 7 bases fit TRBD1. The ends lost 7 bases at V and 2 bases at J; junction bases unmatched: 8. CDR3 length equals 14 residues. Per germline, CDR1 MNHNS and CDR2 SASEGT. The CDR3 spells CASTAGGYTYEQYF. The CDR3 nucleotides read TGTGCCAGCACCGCAGGGGGTTACACCTACGAGCAGTACTTC.

This clonotype was seen more than once but under ten times. The chain uses TRBV6-6 and TRBJ2-7, with D perhaps matching TRBD2 (6 bases). There are 17 residues in the CDR3. In germline, CDR1 is MNHNY, CDR2 SVGAGI (reference sequence). With 0 bases removed from V and 1 base from J, the gap between germline ends came to 16 bases. The CDR3: CASSYSGGGMESYEQYF. Written as DNA, the CDR3 is TGTGCCAGCAGTTACTCGGGTGGGGGGATGGAGTCCTACGAGCAGTACTTC.

Many counts were recorded for this clonotype. The chain has TRBV27 and TRBJ2-1; D not certain. CDR3 length: 14 residues. Germline V gene sequence: CDR1 MNHEY, CDR2 SMNVEV (reference sequence). The V and J ends lost 4 bases and 4 bases respectively, with 11 bases between them. This CDR3 reads CASSSALTYNEQFF. The DNA for the CDR3 is TGTGCCAGCAGTTCGGCTCTTACGTACAATGAGCAGTTCTTC.

This clonotype was found a few times. The CDR3 loop is CSARDSGQGRQPQHF. CDR3 in DNA: TGCAGTGCTAGAGACTCCGGACAGGGGCGACAGCCCCAGCATTTT. The chain carries TRBV20-1 and TRBJ1-5, with 9 bases aligning to TRBD1. This CDR3 region has 15 residues. After removal of 0 bases from V and 7 bases from J, the junction contained 7 bases not matched to a gene. Germline-derived CDR1 and CDR2 are DFQATT and SNEGSKA (reference sequence).

This clonotype occurred a few times. The rearrangement joins TRBV9 to TRBJ1-1; 10 nucleotides line up with TRBD1. V shed 3 bases, J shed 14 bases, and the junction held 16 bases outside the gene matches. CDR1 and CDR2 (germline): SGDLS, YYNGEE. The length of the CDR3 is 15 residues. The CDR3 sequence is CASSAETGTGVEKFF. CDR3 bases: TGTGCCAGCAGCGCCGAGACGGGGACAGGGGTGGAGAAGTTCTTT. Complete variable domain (other parts from reference TRBV9 and TRBJ1-1): DSGVTQTPKHLITATGQRVTLRCSPRSGDLSVYWYQQSLDQGLQFLIQYYNGEERAKGNILERFSAQQFPDLHSELNLSSLELGDSALYFCASSAETGTGVEKFFGQGTRLTVV.

This clonotype has a handful of counts. CDR3: CASSSREREGRNEQFF. The CDR3 DNA reads TGTGCCAGCAGTTCTCGTGAGCGGGAGGGCCGCAATGAGCAGTTCTTC. This sequence joins TRBV12-3 or TRBV12-4 and TRBJ2-1, with 10 bases lining up with TRBD2. V dropped 4 bases and J dropped 6; count of bases not matched to a gene: 9. This CDR3 has 16 amino acids.

Ten or more counts support this clonotype. The chain is built from TRBV6-2 or TRBV6-3 and TRBJ2-5; 8 positions match TRBD2. CDR3 length: 14 residues. J gave up 4 bases and V 8 bases, and 9 bases lay outside the gene matches. CDR1 MNHEY and CDR2 SVGEGT come from the germline V gene. The CDR3: CASLAGGGGETQYF. DNA for the CDR3: TGTGCCAGCTTGGCGGGAGGTGGTGGAGAGACCCAGTACTTC.

There are a few counts of this clonotype. This chain links TRBV7-6 with TRBJ2-1; TRBD2 agrees at 12 bases. J gave up 7 bases and V 5 bases, and 6 bases lay outside the gene matches. Germline V gene data show CDR1 as SGHVS and CDR2 as FNYEAQ. The CDR3 contains 15 residues. CDR3: CASSTGLAGMNEQFF. The CDR3 nucleotides read TGTGCCAGCAGCACCGGACTAGCGGGAATGAATGAGCAGTTCTTC.

This clonotype was detected many times. V and J are TRBV28 and TRBJ1-1; perhaps TRBD1 as D (5 bases). The V gene lost 7 bases and the J gene lost 7 bases, with 16 bases spanning the gap. Germline CDR1 and CDR2: MDHEN and SYDVKM. The CDR3 consists of 13 residues. The chain's CDR3 is CASIPRTGLEAFF. CDR3 DNA: TGTGCCAGCATACCACGGACGGGACTTGAAGCTTTCTTT. The full variable domain, its missing parts supplied by reference TRBV28 and TRBJ1-1, is DVKVTQSSRYLVKRTGEKVFLECVQDMDHENMFWYRQDPGLGLRLIYFSYDVKMKEKGDIPEGYSVSREKKERFSLILESASTNQTSMYLCASIPRTGLEAFFGQGTRLTVV.

This clonotype has at least ten counts. This rearrangement joins TRBV2 to TRBJ1-1, with D unresolved. Per germline, CDR1 SNHLY and CDR2 FYNNEI. The CDR3 is made up of 12 amino acids. V was clipped by 6 bases and J by 11 bases, with 16 bases between them. CDR3 sequence: CASSPSYNRAFF. CDR3 DNA sequence: TGTGCCAGCAGCCCCTCTTATAACCGGGCTTTCTTT. Full variable domain (missing parts from reference TRBV2 and TRBJ1-1): EPEVTQTPSHQVTQMGQEVILRCVPISNHLYFYWYRQILGQKVEFLVSFYNNEISEKSEIFDDQFSVERPDGSNFTLKIRSTKLEDSAMYFCASSPSYNRAFFGQGTRLTVV.

This clonotype was counted at least ten times. V is TRBV7-8 and J is TRBJ1-2; 8 bases are shared with TRBD1. With V trimmed by 4 bases and J by 4 bases, 5 bases remained unmatched. Per the germline V gene, CDR1 is SGHVS and CDR2 is FQNEAQ. This CDR3 region has 14 residues. The CDR3: CASSSKTGVYGYTF. DNA for the CDR3: TGTGCCAGCAGCTCGAAGACAGGGGTCTATGGCTACACCTTC.

This clonotype has at least ten counts. The J gene is TRBJ1-5, the V gene TRBV7-2, with D possibly being TRBD1 (6 bases). The CDR3 has 17 amino acids. CDR1 is SGHTA, CDR2 FQGNSA, per germline. V was pared by 5 bases and J by 1 base, with 18 bases between. The CDR3 protein is CASSPRAGGRSNQPQHF. CDR3 DNA sequence: TGTGCCAGCAGCCCTCGGGCGGGGGGCCGCAGCAATCAGCCCCAGCATTTT.

This clonotype was counted at least ten times. The rearrangement links TRBV2 to TRBJ1-1, with D possibly being TRBD1 (6 bases). Looked up from germline, CDR1 is SNHLY and CDR2 is FYNNEI. The V end lost 1 base, the J end lost 7 bases, and 16 bases lay between the germline ends. The CDR3 covers 15 residues. The CDR3 spells CASSEEGGGALEAFF. DNA of the CDR3: TGTGCCAGCAGTGAAGAAGGTGGGGGCGCCCTTGAAGCTTTCTTT.